A selection of T cell receptor beta chains follows, all from one sample in a study of control samples from healthy donors and cancer patients. This table comes from immunoSEQ multiplex PCR, and its TCRdb copy is limited to in-frame clones, with some not included. Of tens of thousands of clones listed, roughly nine tenths are singletons. Specimen: PBMCs. These receptors were taken from a man between 60 and 75 years old with colorectal cancer. CDR3s include the opening cysteine and the closing phenylalanine or tryptophan. The D gene is left open where the match is weak. Clone size, where shown, is once, few, many, or a class for clones that have expanded.

TRBJ1-1 TRBV7-3 NA NA TGTGCCAGCTCCCCATCGGCTGACACTGAAGCTTTCTTT CASSPSADTEAFF
TRBJ1-5 TRBV19 NA NA TGTGCCAGTAGTTCAGGGGCCCTAATACATAGCAATCAGCCCCAGCATTTT CASSSGALIHSNQPQHF
TRBJ2-6 TRBV7-2 NA NA TGTGCCAGCAGCTTGGGGGCCAACGTCCTGACTTTC CASSLGANVLTF
TRBJ2-1 TRBV7-6 NA NA TGTGCCAGCAGCTTAAAACCCGGACTACCCTACAATGAGCAGTTCTTC CASSLKPGLPYNEQFF
TRBJ2-3 TRBV5-6 once NA TGTGCCAGCAGCTTTAGGCGGAGCAACCGGGGTAGGGATACGCAGTATTTT CASSFRRSNRGRDTQYF
TRBJ2-7 TRBV18 NA TRBD1 TGTGCCAGCTCACCCAACCGACAGGGTATATCCTACGAGCAGTACTTC CASSPNRQGISYEQYF
TRBJ2-3 TRBV27 NA NA TGTGCCAGCAGACCCCCCGGGGTAGATACGCAGTATTTT CASRPPGVDTQYF
TRBJ2-7 TRBV14 few TRBD1 TGTGCCAGCAGCCAGGAAGACAGGGGGTCTCCCCACTTC CASSQEDRGSPHF
TRBJ1-5 TRBV6-5 NA NA TGTGCCGGCACTTCATACCGGACGGGGTTAGAGCCCCAGCATTTT CAGTSYRTGLEPQHF
TRBJ1-5 TRBV2 medium-sized NA TGTGCCAGCGCAACAGATACCAATCAGCCCCAGCATTTT CASATDTNQPQHF
TRBJ2-7 TRBV5-3 NA TRBD1 TGTGCCAGAAGGAGACAGGGGGCATACGAGCAGTACTTC CARRRQGAYEQYF
TRBJ1-2 TRBV18 NA NA TGTGCCAGCTCCGTCAGACAGGAGACCTATGGCTACACCTTC CASSVRQETYGYTF
TRBJ1-5 TRBV5-1 few NA TGCGCCAGCAGCCCCGGGGGTAGCAATCAGCCCCAGCATTTT CASSPGGSNQPQHF
TRBJ2-3 TRBV5-1 NA TRBD2 TGCGCCAGCAGCCCTTTGAGAGCGGGGAGCACAGATACGCAGTATTTT CASSPLRAGSTDTQYF
TRBJ2-7 TRBV7-9 once NA TGTGCCAGCACCAAGATGGGGGCGGGGCTCGAGCAGTACTTC CASTKMGAGLEQYF
TRBJ1-3 TRBV3-1/TRBV3-2 NA NA TGTGCCAGCACCCTGGGGGGCACCATATATTTT CASTLGGTIYF
TRBJ2-3 TRBV5-4 NA TRBD2 TGTGCCAGCAGCTTGCGTTATGCTAGCGGGGGCACAGATACGCAGTATTTT CASSLRYASGGTDTQYF
TRBJ2-1 TRBV27 NA NA TGTGCCAGCAGGAGGGGACTTTATGAGCAGTTCTTC CASRRGLYEQFF
TRBJ2-2 TRBV13 NA NA TGTGCCAGCAGCCAGCAATCGGGTCGGAGGTTCAGCGCCGGGGAGCTGTTTTTT CASSQQSGRRFSAGELFF
TRBJ2-5 TRBV5-6 NA TRBD2 TGTGCCAGCAGCTTGGTAGCGGGGGGAAGAGAGACCCAGTACTTC CASSLVAGGRETQYF
TRBJ1-6 TRBV30 NA TRBD1 TGTGCCTGGAAACTGACAGGGGTCCCAAATTCACCCCTCCACTTT CAWKLTGVPNSPLHF
TRBJ2-7 TRBV4-1 NA NA TGCGCCAGCAGCCAGCCGGGAAGCTCCTACGAGCAGTACTTC CASSQPGSSYEQYF
TRBJ2-1 TRBV19 NA TRBD2 TGTGCCAGTAGTATTTTGGGGAGACTAGCGGGGGACCCCTACAATGAGCAGTTCTTC CASSILGRLAGDPYNEQFF
TRBJ1-6 TRBV7-8 NA NA TGTGCCAGCAGCCCGCGATTGGGGGGCCAGGGTAATTCACCCCTCCACTTT CASSPRLGGQGNSPLHF
TRBJ2-1 TRBV7-6 NA NA TGTGCCAGCAGCTTAGCAATAGCGGACTACAATGAGCAGTTCTTC CASSLAIADYNEQFF
TRBJ2-2 TRBV15 NA TRBD2 TGTGCCACCAGCAGTGTTAGCGGGGCCGGGGAGCTGTTTTTT CATSSVSGAGELFF
TRBJ2-7 TRBV6-2/TRBV6-3 NA NA TGTGCCAGCAGTCCCGCTATTCAGGGTATCTACGAGCAGTACTTC CASSPAIQGIYEQYF
TRBJ2-7 TRBV19 NA NA TGTGCCAGTAGTATAGGAACAGTCTACGAGCAGTACTTC CASSIGTVYEQYF
TRBJ1-4 TRBV7-9 once NA TGTGCCAGCAGCACCAGTGAAAAACTGTTTTTT CASSTSEKLFF
TRBJ2-5 TRBV3-1/TRBV3-2 NA NA TGTGCCAGCAGCTCGAGGGCCCAGTACTTC CASSSRAQYF
TRBJ1-1 TRBV6-2/TRBV6-3 NA TRBD1 TGTGCCAGCAGTTACACGACAGGGGGCACTGAAGCTTTCTTT CASSYTTGGTEAFF
TRBJ1-6 TRBV3-1/TRBV3-2 NA NA TGTGCCAGCAGCCAAGGTGGGGTGGGTTCACCCCTCCACTTT CASSQGGVGSPLHF
TRBJ2-5 TRBV2 NA TRBD2 TGTGCCAGCAGTCTAGCGGGGGGGCGGGAGACCCAGTACTTC CASSLAGGRETQYF
TRBJ1-1 TRBV10-3 NA NA TGTGCCATCACTCCGGACGGACGTGGGGCTTTCTTT CAITPDGRGAFF
TRBJ1-6 TRBV18 NA NA TGTGCCAGCTCACCACCCAGTTATAATTCACCCCTCCACTTT CASSPPSYNSPLHF
TRBJ2-2 TRBV5-1 NA TRBD1 TGCGCCAGCAGCAGCGGGACAGGGGCTAACACCGGGGAGCTGTTTTTT CASSSGTGANTGELFF
TRBJ2-6 TRBV19 NA NA TGTGCCAGTAGACAACCAGGTGGCTCTGGGGCCAACGTCCTGACTTTC CASRQPGGSGANVLTF
TRBJ2-5 TRBV10-1 NA NA TGCGCCAGGACACTAGACGAAGAGACCCAGTACTTC CARTLDEETQYF
TRBJ2-5 TRBV4-1 NA NA TGCGCCAGCAGCCAAGATGGGGGGGGCGGAGAGACCCAGTACTTC CASSQDGGGGETQYF
TRBJ2-3 TRBV7-3 NA NA TGTGCCAGTTCTAGGGGGGGCCAGAGCACAGATACGCAGTATTTT CASSRGGQSTDTQYF
TRBJ2-7 TRBV30 NA NA TGTGCCTGGATGAGGGAGTTAGGGAGCTCCTACGAGCAGTACTTC CAWMRELGSSYEQYF
TRBJ2-2 TRBV6-6 NA TRBD1 TGTGCCAGCAGTTACTCATCCAGGGGGCACACCGGGGAGCTGTTTTTT CASSYSSRGHTGELFF
TRBJ1-1 TRBV6-1 NA TRBD1 TGTGCCAGCAGTGATACAGGGGGCTCTGAAGCTTTCTTT CASSDTGGSEAFF
TRBJ1-2 TRBV2 NA NA TGTGCCAGCAGGGAAAGACAGGCCGCCACTTATGGCTACACCTTC CASRERQAATYGYTF
TRBJ2-3 TRBV27 NA TRBD2 TGTGCCAGCAGTTTGCGGGGGGGCAGGGCAGATACGCAGTATTTT CASSLRGGRADTQYF
TRBJ1-6 TRBV19 NA TRBD1 TGTGCCTGTACGTCCGGGACAGGGCACTCACCCCTCCACTTT CACTSGTGHSPLHF
TRBJ1-1 TRBV6-1 NA NA TGTGCCAGCAGTGAGGGGAGTGAAGCTTTCTTT CASSEGSEAFF
TRBJ2-2 TRBV10-3 NA NA TGTGCCATCACCCCCGTAAACACCGGGGAGCTGTTTTTT CAITPVNTGELFF
TRBJ2-2 TRBV19 NA TRBD2 TGTGCCAGTAGTCCCGGACTAGCGGGCACCGGGGAGCTGTTTTTT CASSPGLAGTGELFF
TRBJ1-6 TRBV20-1 NA TRBD1 TGCAGTGCTAGTAAGGGGGGGGACAGGGGATTCTATAATTCACCCCTCCACTTT CSASKGGDRGFYNSPLHF
TRBJ2-2 TRBV18 NA NA TGTGCCAGCTCCCGGGGGGCAACATCGAACACCGGGGAGCTGTTTTTT CASSRGATSNTGELFF
TRBJ2-5 TRBV15 NA NA TGTGCCACCAGCAGTGGTCTAACAGGGCAGGAGACCCAGTACTTC CATSSGLTGQETQYF
TRBJ1-5 TRBV2 NA TRBD1 TGTGCCAGCAGTTACGGGACAGGGGGCAATCAGCCCCAGCATTTT CASSYGTGGNQPQHF